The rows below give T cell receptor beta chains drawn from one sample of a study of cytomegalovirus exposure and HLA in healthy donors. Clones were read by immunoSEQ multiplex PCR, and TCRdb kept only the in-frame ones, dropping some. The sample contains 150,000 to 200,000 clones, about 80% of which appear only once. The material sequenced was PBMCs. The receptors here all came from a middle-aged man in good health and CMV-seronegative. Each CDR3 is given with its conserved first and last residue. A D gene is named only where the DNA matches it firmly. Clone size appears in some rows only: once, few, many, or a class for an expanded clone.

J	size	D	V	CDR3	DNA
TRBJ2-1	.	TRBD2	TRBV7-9	CSILKASSGVSYNEQFF	TGTTCCATACTAAAGGCGTCTAGCGGAGTCTCCTACAATGAGCAGTTCTTC
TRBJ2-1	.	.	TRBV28	CASSPGITGSYNEQFF	TGTGCCAGCAGTCCCGGCATAACGGGATCCTACAATGAGCAGTTCTTC
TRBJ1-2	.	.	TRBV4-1	CASSQEGSGADGYTF	TGCGCCAGCAGCCAAGAGGGTAGTGGCGCGGATGGCTACACCTTC
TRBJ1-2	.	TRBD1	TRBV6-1	CASSSGGGGYTF	TGTGCCAGCAGCTCAGGGGGCGGGGGCTACACCTTC
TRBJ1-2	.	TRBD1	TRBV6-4	CASRGGMVQGARGYTF	TGTGCCAGCAGGGGGGGGATGGTACAGGGGGCGCGCGGCTACACCTTC
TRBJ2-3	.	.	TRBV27	CASSLRQGRETQYF	TGTGCCAGCAGTTTACGCCAGGGCAGAGAAACGCAGTATTTT
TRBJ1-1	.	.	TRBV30	CAWFIEGTEAFF	TGTGCCTGGTTTATCGAGGGCACTGAAGCTTTCTTT
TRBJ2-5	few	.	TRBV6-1	CASSFGGGALKTQYF	TGTGCCAGCAGCTTTGGAGGGGGCGCGCTCAAGACCCAGTACTTC
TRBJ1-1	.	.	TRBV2	CASSSLGGGNTEAFF	TGTGCCAGCAGTAGCTTGGGCGGAGGGAACACTGAAGCTTTCTTT
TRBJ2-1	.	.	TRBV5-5	CASSLEGGDNEQFF	TGTGCCAGCAGCTTGGAGGGAGGTGACAATGAGCAGTTCTTC
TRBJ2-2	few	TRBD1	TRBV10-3	CAISDYRGLDTGELFF	TGTGCCATCAGTGATTACAGGGGGCTGGACACCGGGGAGCTGTTTTTT
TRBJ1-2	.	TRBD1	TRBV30	CAWSIPDRGNYGYTF	TGTGCCTGGTCTATTCCGGACAGGGGAAACTATGGCTACACCTTC
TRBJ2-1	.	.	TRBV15	CATSRDQGRGSYNEQFF	TGTGCCACCAGCAGAGATCAGGGGCGGGGGTCCTACAATGAGCAGTTCTTC
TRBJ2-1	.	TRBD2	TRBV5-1	CASSSLAGGGYNEQFF	TGCGCCAGCAGCAGTCTGGCGGGGGGGGGATACAATGAGCAGTTCTTC
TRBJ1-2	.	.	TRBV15	CATSTPQTGRPYTF	TGTGCCACCAGCACCCCCCAGACAGGAAGGCCTTACACCTTC
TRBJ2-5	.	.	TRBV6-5	CASSYGIAQHF	TGTGCCAGCAGTTACGGCATAGCCCAGCACTTC
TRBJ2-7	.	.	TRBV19	CASSPMPTQGYEQYF	TGTGCCAGTAGCCCTATGCCGACACAGGGCTACGAGCAGTACTTC